One sample yielded the 5 T cell receptor beta chains listed below, sequenced in a study of CXCR3-negative and CXCR3-positive naive CD8 T cells. All TRB cDNA libraries came from 5' RACE performed with UMI labels. TCRdb reprocessed the 5' RACE reads, keeping one entry per CDR3 protein, no DNA. The sample's table shows 35,000 to 45,000 distinct CDR3 sequences. The sample taken for sequencing was naive CXCR3- CD8+ T cells from blood. Sample subset: CD45RO-CCR7+CD27+CD95- naive CD8+ T cells lacking CXCR3 (TNR3-). Every receptor here comes from a human donor in good health. Some clones in this sample may be carry-over from other donors' samples.

The genes are TRBV7-9 and TRBJ1-4; with no DNA, the TCRdb D assignment of TRBD1 cannot be verified. The germline gives CDR1 SEHNR, CDR2 FQNEAQ (reference sequence). The CDR3 runs to 16 residues. The CDR3 loop reads CASSTPRDGFNEKLFF.

The CDR3: CASSSSGSHEQYF. The chain couples TRBV7-9 to TRBJ2-7. There are 13 residues in the CDR3. CDR1 and CDR2 (germline): SEHNR, FQNEAQ (reference sequence).

V is TRBV9 and J is TRBJ1-2. The CDR3 has 15 residues. The germline V gene has CDR1 SGDLS and CDR2 YYNGEE. The CDR3 reads CASSVRTDYDYGYTF.

The rearrangement links TRBV7-9 to TRBJ2-7; TCRdb selects TRBD1, and the lack of DNA leaves this call unchecked. Germline-derived CDR1 and CDR2 are SEHNR and FQNEAQ (reference sequence). The CDR3 covers 16 residues. The CDR3: CASSSIRDRGFYEQYF.

The V call is TRBV12-3 or TRBV12-4, the J call TRBJ2-7; TCRdb's D call, TRBD2, is unchecked because there is no DNA. This CDR3 region has 14 residues. CDR3 in amino acids: CASSALAGAGEQYF.